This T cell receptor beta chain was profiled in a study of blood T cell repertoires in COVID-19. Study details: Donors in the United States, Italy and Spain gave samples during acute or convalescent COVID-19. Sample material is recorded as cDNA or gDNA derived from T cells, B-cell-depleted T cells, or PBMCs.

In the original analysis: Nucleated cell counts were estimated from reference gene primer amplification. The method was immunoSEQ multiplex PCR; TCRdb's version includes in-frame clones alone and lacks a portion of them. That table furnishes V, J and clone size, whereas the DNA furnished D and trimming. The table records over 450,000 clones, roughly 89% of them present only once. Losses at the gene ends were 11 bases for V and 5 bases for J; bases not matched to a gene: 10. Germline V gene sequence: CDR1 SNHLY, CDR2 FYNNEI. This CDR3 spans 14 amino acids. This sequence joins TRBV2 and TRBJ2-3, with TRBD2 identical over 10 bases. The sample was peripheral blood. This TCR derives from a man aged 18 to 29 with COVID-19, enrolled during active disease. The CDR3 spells CAGKREGQVDTQYF. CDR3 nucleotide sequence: TGTGCCGGAAAGCGGGAGGGCCAGGTAGATACGCAGTATTTT.